This entry lists 4 T cell receptor beta chains sequenced from one sample in a study of glioma-infiltrating T cells. Using RNA template, CDR3s of TCR alpha and beta were amplified with iRepertoire arm-PCR. TCRdb reanalysed the multiplex PCR reads using MiXCR and keeps one entry per CDR3 protein. In the table there are around 20,000 distinct CDR3 sequences, under 30% of which are singletons. The sample was glioma tissue, nonneoplastic brain tissue, or PBMCs (not recorded which). Receptors were obtained from a human donor with low-grade glioma or glioblastoma, undergoing nonglioma brain surgery, or in good health (not recorded which).

The J gene is TRBJ2-2, the V gene TRBV11-2; no definite D call. Germline V lookup: CDR1 SGHAT, CDR2 FQNNGV. This CDR3 has 14 residues. Trimming stripped 4 bases from V and 6 bases from J, with 12 bases between. In DNA form, the CDR3 reads TGTGCCAGCAGCTCAAGGGTCTTAGCCGGGGAGCTGTTTTTT. This sequence encodes CASSSRVLAGELFF.

The gene calls are TRBV4-2 and TRBJ1-2; the D gene is possibly TRBD1 (6 bases). The ends were cut back, 4 bases at V and 4 bases at J, with 19 bases in the middle. The CDR3 runs 16 residues. Germline CDR1 and CDR2: LGHNA and YNFKEQ. CDR3 nucleotide sequence: TGTGCCAGCAGCCTAGTAGGGGTTGGGGGGGCCTATGGCTACACCTTC. It specifies CASSLVGVGGAYGYTF.

This clonotype was seen at least ten times. The V call is TRBV20-1, the J call TRBJ2-5, with 7 bases matching TRBD1. The germline V gene has CDR1 DFQATT and CDR2 SNEGSKA (reference sequence). There are 12 residues in the CDR3. V was pared by 5 bases and J by 1 base, with 1 base of the junction left unmatched. The CDR3 loop reads CSAGTAQETQYF. In DNA, the CDR3 is TGCAGTGCTGGGACAGCCCAAGAGACCCAGTACTTC.

The sample holds many counts of this clonotype. V and J are TRBV4-2 and TRBJ1-1; D is ambiguous. Germline V gives CDR1 LGHNA, CDR2 YNFKEQ. This CDR3 has 14 amino acids. The V end lost 2 bases, the J end lost 1 base, and 8 bases lay between the germline ends. The CDR3 nucleotides read TGTGCCAGCAGCCAACCCCCTGGGAACACTGAAGCTTTCTTT. As protein: CASSQPPGNTEAFF.